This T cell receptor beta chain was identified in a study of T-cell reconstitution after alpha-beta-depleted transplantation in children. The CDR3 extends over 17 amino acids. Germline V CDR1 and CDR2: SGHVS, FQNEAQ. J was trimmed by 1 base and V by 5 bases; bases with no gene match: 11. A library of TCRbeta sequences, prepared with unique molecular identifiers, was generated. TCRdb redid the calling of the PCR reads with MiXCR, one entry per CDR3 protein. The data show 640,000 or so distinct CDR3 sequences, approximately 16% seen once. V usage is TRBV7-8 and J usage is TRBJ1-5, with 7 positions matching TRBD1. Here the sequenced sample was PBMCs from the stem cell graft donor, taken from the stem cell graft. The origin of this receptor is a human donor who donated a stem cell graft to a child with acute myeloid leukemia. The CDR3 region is CASSPVRDRISNQPQHF. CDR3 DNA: TGTGCCAGCAGCCCTGTTCGGGACAGAATAAGCAATCAGCCCCAGCATTTT. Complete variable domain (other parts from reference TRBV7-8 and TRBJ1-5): GAGVSQSPRYKVAKRGQDVALRCDPISGHVSLFWYQQALGQGPEFLTYFQNEAQLDKSGLPSDRFFAERPEGSVSTLKIQRTQQEDSAVYLCASSPVRDRISNQPQHFGDGTRLSIL.